This T cell receptor beta chain was identified in a study of cytomegalovirus exposure and HLA in healthy donors. Overall study results and limits: A few chains tied to CMV proved CMV antigen-specific in vitro.

J gave up 5 bases and V 5 bases, and 10 bases lay outside the gene matches. CDR3 length equals 15 residues. CDR1 is MDHEN, CDR2 SYDVKM, per germline. In regard to this clone: Its antigen remains unknown.

13 Jbeta primers and 60 Vbeta primers were used for the PCR. The table came from immunoSEQ multiplex PCR; TCRdb's copy has only in-frame clones and leaves some out. The profile shows about 180,000 clones, about 77% of them singletons. The TCR originated in a man aged 55 to 69 in good health and CMV-seronegative. The J gene is TRBJ2-3, the V gene TRBV28; 7 nucleotides match TRBD1. Sequenced input: PBMCs. The CDR3, as DNA: TGTGCCAGCAGTGGACGGACAGGTCATCAAGATACGCAGTATTTT. Residues: CASSGRTGHQDTQYF.